The clone carrying this T cell receptor beta chain came up a few times. Its antigen is still unknown. PCR was performed using 60 Vbeta and 13 Jbeta primers. Generated by immunoSEQ multiplex PCR, the TCRdb table keeps only in-frame clones and is missing some. This table has about 160,000 clones, 77% appearing once. This sample is part of a study of cytomegalovirus exposure and HLA in healthy donors. Findings of the study overall: A later analysis linked a missense DCLRE1C variant to TCR beta V- and J-gene trimming.

This CDR3 region has 16 residues. The J segment lost 4 bases and the V segment lost 0 bases, leaving 6 bases of the junction unmatched. Germline V gene lookup returns CDR1 SGDLS and CDR2 YYNGEE. The gene calls are TRBV9 and TRBJ2-2, with 7 nucleotides matching TRBD1. This sequence was found in a woman aged 25 to 45 in good health and CMV-seronegative. Sequencing input: PBMCs. CDR3 protein: CASSVVRGPGTGELFF. The CDR3 bases are TGTGCCAGCAGCGTAGTAAGGGGGCCGGGCACCGGGGAGCTGTTTTTT.